The 29 T cell receptor beta chains in this list originate from one sample, sequenced in a study of Graves' ophthalmopathy and Graves' hyperthyroidism. The authors amplified TCR beta CDR3 regions, and they did so from RNA transcripts for repertoire sequencing. An opening RT-PCR round employed HTBI primers and preceded a second-round multiplex PCR. TCRdb reprocessed the multiplex PCR reads with MiXCR, giving one entry per CDR3 protein. This table has some 360,000 distinct CDR3 sequences, about a sixth appearing once. Sequences were obtained from peripheral blood. All receptors come from an adult woman with stable Graves' hyperthyroidism.

This clonotype was picked up many times. The chain links TRBV12-3 or TRBV12-4 to TRBJ2-5, with D perhaps being TRBD1 or TRBD2 (6 bases each). Trimming left V 0 bases short and J 7 bases short, with 9 bases between. There are 13 residues in the CDR3. The CDR3 DNA is TGTGCCAGCAGTTTAGCGGAGGGGGGGACCCAGTACTTC. It yields the protein CASSLAEGGTQYF.

The table lists this clonotype with many counts. The chain uses TRBV2 and TRBJ2-2, with 9 nucleotides matching TRBD2. This CDR3 has 15 residues. The V gene end was trimmed by 6 bases and the J gene end by 3 bases; junction bases not matched to a gene: 5. CDR1 and CDR2 (germline): SNHLY, FYNNEI. The CDR3 DNA sequence: TGTGCCAGCAGGGGAGCGGGAGGTGACACCGGGGAGCTGTTTTTT. Its protein is CASRGAGGDTGELFF.

The table lists this clonotype with many counts. The chain couples TRBV12-3 or TRBV12-4 to TRBJ2-3; no clear D. Trimming took off 0 bases at V and 5 bases at J, with 0 bases between the two ends. This CDR3 region has 11 residues. The CDR3 reads CASSLADTQYF. The CDR3 DNA sequence: TGTGCCAGCAGTTTAGCAGATACGCAGTATTTT.

This clonotype has a count of ten or more. At one end, the junction sequence differs from germline, possibly due to a read error. V usage is TRBV28 and J usage is TRBJ2-7, with 9 bases aligning to TRBD1. This CDR3 is 15 amino acids long. CDR1 and CDR2 (germline): MDHEN, SYDVKM. This CDR3 reads CASSSRQGESYGQYF. The CDR3 DNA is TGTGCCAGCAGTTCGCGACAGGGGGAGTCCTACGGGCAGTACTTC.

This clonotype was observed a handful of times. The chain couples TRBV5-1 to TRBJ2-5, with 8 bases fitting TRBD1. Germline V gives CDR1 SGHRS, CDR2 YFSETQ. CDR3 length: 15 residues. V shed 4 bases and J 5 bases; nucleotides not matched to a gene: 10. The CDR3 reads CASSGSRTGLETQYF. The CDR3 DNA is TGCGCCAGCAGCGGATCTCGGACAGGGCTGGAGACCCAGTACTTC. Using reference TRBV5-1 and TRBJ2-5 for the parts outside the CDR3, the full variable domain is KAGVTQTPRYLIKTRGQQVTLSCSPISGHRSVSWYQQTPGQGLQFLFEYFSETQRNKGNFPGRFSGRQFSNSRSEMNVSTLELGDSALYLCASSGSRTGLETQYFGPGTRLLVL.

The chain couples TRBV27 to TRBJ2-7, with 8 positions matching TRBD2. Looked up from germline, CDR1 is MNHEY and CDR2 is SMNVEV (reference sequence). The junction had 9 bases not matched to a gene; V was cut back by 1 base and J by 1 base. This CDR3 has 17 residues. The CDR3 loop is CASSLFGSGTRSYEQYF. The CDR3 DNA reads as TGTGCCAGCAGTTTATTCGGGTCCGGGACTAGATCCTACGAGCAGTACTTC.

The genes are TRBV12-3 or TRBV12-4 and TRBJ1-2; D may be TRBD1 (5 bases). The CDR3 runs to 14 residues. The ends were cut back, 6 bases at V and 2 bases at J, with 13 bases in the middle. Here the CDR3 reads CASSPRAGNYGYTF. CDR3 nucleotide sequence: TGTGCCAGCAGCCCCCGCGCAGGGAACTATGGCTACACCTTC.

Many counts were recorded for this clonotype. V gene TRBV7-2 combines with J gene TRBJ2-4; D is possibly TRBD2 (6 bases). Germline CDR1 and CDR2: SGHTA and FQGNSA. Trimming took 5 bases from V and 3 from J, leaving 14 bases between them. The CDR3 is 15 amino acids. The CDR3: CASSPYRDFKNIQYF. In nucleotides, the CDR3 is TGTGCCAGCAGCCCTTACCGGGACTTCAAAAACATTCAGTACTTC.

This sequence joins TRBV6-1 and TRBJ2-3, with D unresolved. Germline loops: CDR1 MNHNS, CDR2 SASEGT. Deletions cut 3 bases from V and 3 bases from J, with 7 bases between. The CDR3 covers 13 residues. CDR3 loop: CASSDRWTDTQYF. The CDR3 coding sequence is TGTGCCAGCAGTGACCGGTGGACAGATACGCAGTATTTT.

There are many counts of this clonotype. The chain couples TRBV19 to TRBJ2-7; TRBD2 aligns across 9 bases. The CDR3 extends over 13 amino acids. Germline V gives CDR1 LNHDA, CDR2 SQIVND (reference sequence). V lost 7 bases, J lost 5 bases, and 6 bases stayed unmatched. The CDR3 DNA is TGTGCCAGTACAGCTAGCGGGACGAACGAGCAGTACTTC. Protein product: CASTASGTNEQYF.

This clonotype has a count of ten or more. This CDR3 reads CASSVQVWAGALAAGNTIYF. The CDR3 DNA is TGTGCCAGCAGTGTCCAGGTGTGGGCAGGGGCCCTAGCAGCTGGAAACACCATATATTTT. The chain is built from TRBV25-1 and TRBJ1-3; D might be TRBD1 (6 bases). Germline values: CDR1 MGHDK, CDR2 SYGVNS. Trimming removed 4 bases at V and 2 bases at J, with 27 bases between. The CDR3 consists of 20 residues.

The table lists this clonotype with many counts. The chain has TRBV7-3 and TRBJ1-6; D possibly corresponds to TRBD1 (6 bases). Germline lookup yields CDR1 SGHTA and CDR2 FQGTGA. V lost 1 base and J lost 10, with 11 bases in between. The CDR3 loop spans 14 amino acids. This chain's CDR3 is CASSLIHRESPLHF. The DNA of the CDR3 is TGTGCCAGCAGCTTAATCCACAGGGAGTCACCCCTCCACTTT.

The gene calls are TRBV12-3 or TRBV12-4 and TRBJ1-2, with D unclear. The CDR3 spans 15 residues. Trimming removed 1 base at V and 4 bases at J, with 13 bases between. CDR3 coding DNA: TGTGCCAGCAGTTTAGGGCGTGGTCTTCTCTATGGCTACACCTTC. Translated, it gives CASSLGRGLLYGYTF.

The table lists this clonotype with a few counts. The rearrangement links TRBV18 to TRBJ2-5; 12 bases fit TRBD1. The trim removed 2 bases at V and 5 bases at J, leaving 6 bases unmatched. This CDR3 has 16 residues. CDR1 is KGHSH and CDR2 is LQKENI in the germline V gene. The CDR3: CASSPTGTGGRETQYF. The CDR3 bases are TGTGCCAGCTCACCAACCGGGACAGGGGGCAGGGAGACCCAGTACTTC.

The table lists this clonotype with many counts. This chain links TRBV7-2 with TRBJ2-4; 7 positions match TRBD2. From germline, CDR1 is SGHTA and CDR2 FQGNSA. This CDR3 has 13 amino acids. J was trimmed by 7 bases and V by 5 bases; bases with no gene match: 5. CDR3 DNA: TGTGCCAGCAGCCTCAGCGGGATGAACATTCAGTACTTC. Its translation is CASSLSGMNIQYF.

This chain uses TRBV6-1 with TRBJ1-4, with D perhaps matching TRBD1 (5 bases). The CDR3 contains 15 residues. The germline V and J ends were trimmed by 8 bases and 0 bases, with 13 bases remaining between them. Per germline, CDR1 MNHNS and CDR2 SASEGT. CDR3 sequence reads: CASGRGGATNEKLFF. The CDR3 coding sequence is TGTGCCAGCGGGCGGGGAGGGGCAACTAATGAAAAACTGTTTTTT.

This clonotype showed up many times. The J gene is TRBJ1-1, the V gene TRBV24-1; D uncertain. This CDR3 has 17 amino acids. In germline, CDR1 is KGHDR, CDR2 SFDVKD. V was pared by 1 base and J by 4 bases, with 18 bases between. The CDR3 region is CATSDFSLGSGGTEAFF. The CDR3 nucleotides read TGTGCCACCAGTGATTTTTCTCTCGGTTCGGGAGGCACTGAAGCTTTCTTT.

This clonotype occurred many times. The chain joins TRBV10-3 to TRBJ1-1; 8 bases fit TRBD1. After removal of 2 bases from V and 3 bases from J, the junction contained 2 bases not matched to a gene. The CDR3 has 14 amino acids. Germline V gene data show CDR1 as ENHRY and CDR2 as SYGVKD. The CDR3 reads CAISETGGYTEAFF. The CDR3 DNA reads as TGTGCCATCAGTGAGACAGGGGGGTACACTGAAGCTTTCTTT.

This clonotype was observed many times. The chain carries TRBV7-2 and TRBJ2-4; D is perhaps TRBD1 (6 bases). CDR3 length: 13 amino acids. Trimming removed 2 bases from V and 6 bases from J, with 8 bases in between. Germline CDR1 and CDR2: SGHTA and FQGNSA. CDR3 region: CASSLTGRNIQYF. In DNA form, the CDR3 reads TGTGCCAGCAGCTTAACAGGGAGAAACATTCAGTACTTC.

There are many counts of this clonotype. The rearrangement uses TRBV28 and TRBJ2-2; the match to TRBD2 covers 9 bases. Germline loops: CDR1 MDHEN, CDR2 SYDVKM. J was trimmed by 3 bases and V by 1 base; bases with no gene match: 15. CDR3 size: 20 residues. The CDR3 coding sequence is TGTGCCAGCAGTTTATTTGGCGGGAGGGCCGGTGATTATGACACCGGGGAGCTGTTTTTT. Translated: CASSLFGGRAGDYDTGELFF. The full variable domain, in which reference TRBV28 and TRBJ2-2 provide the parts outside the CDR3, is DVKVTQSSRYLVKRTGEKVFLECVQDMDHENMFWYRQDPGLGLRLIYFSYDVKMKEKGDIPEGYSVSREKKERFSLILESASTNQTSMYLCASSLFGGRAGDYDTGELFFGEGSRLTVL.

The J gene is TRBJ1-2, the V gene TRBV25-1, with D hard to call. This CDR3 contains 15 residues. V was trimmed by 4 bases and J by 8 bases, leaving 20 bases between them. Germline values: CDR1 MGHDK, CDR2 SYGVNS. The CDR3 DNA is TGTGCCAGCAGTGGACTAAGGACGGGCCGTGACGGCTACACCTTC. Protein sequence: CASSGLRTGRDGYTF.

There are many counts of this clonotype. The J gene is TRBJ2-7, the V gene TRBV20-1; D is undetermined. This CDR3 contains 15 residues. Per germline, CDR1 DFQATT and CDR2 SNEGSKA (reference sequence). Trimming took off 6 bases at V and 1 base at J, with 19 bases between the two ends. The CDR3 reads CSARTRLPPSYEQYF. In DNA form, the CDR3 reads TGCAGTGCCCGGACCCGACTTCCGCCTTCCTACGAGCAGTACTTC.

This CDR3 is CASSPTGGPETQYF. CDR3 coding DNA: TGTGCCAGCTCACCAACAGGGGGTCCAGAGACCCAGTACTTC. The V gene is TRBV18, the J gene TRBJ2-5, with 8 positions matching TRBD1. The germline V gene encodes CDR1 KGHSH and CDR2 LQKENI. The CDR3 covers 14 residues. V was pared by 2 bases and J by 4 bases, with 3 bases of the junction left unmatched.

The sample holds many counts of this clonotype. The chain is built from TRBV27 and TRBJ1-5; D perhaps matches TRBD1 (5 bases). Germline CDR1 and CDR2: MNHEY and SMNVEV (reference sequence). The CDR3 length is 14 residues. V lost 5 bases and J lost 1, with 9 bases in between. CDR3 nucleotides: TGTGCCAGCAGTCCTCGACAGAGCAATCAGCCCCAGCATTTT. It yields the protein CASSPRQSNQPQHF.

In the case of this clonotype: A read error may explain this, as a much larger clone is one base away. This chain links TRBV28 with TRBJ2-7; D perhaps matches TRBD1 (5 bases). This CDR3 region has 14 residues. CDR1 is MDHEN and CDR2 is SYDVKM in the germline V gene. CDR3 loop: CASSLAQGRYERYF. CDR3 DNA sequence: TGTGCCAGCAGCTTAGCTCAGGGTCGCTACGAGCGGTACTTC. The full variable domain, completed using reference TRBV28 and TRBJ2-7, is DVKVTQSSRYLVKRTGEKVFLECVQDMDHENMFWYRQDPGLGLRLIYFSYDVKMKEKGDIPEGYSVSREKKERFSLILESASTNQTSMYLCASSLAQGRYERYFGPGTRLTVT.

This clonotype was detected many times. This chain uses TRBV20-1 with TRBJ2-5; 11 bases agree with TRBD1. In germline, CDR1 is DFQATT, CDR2 SNEGSKA (reference sequence). The CDR3 has 15 residues. V lost 1 base to trimming and J lost 5 bases; unmatched junction nucleotides: 6. CDR3 bases: TGCAGTGCTAGAGCTGGGACAGGGGGATTGGAGACCCAGTACTTC. It specifies CSARAGTGGLETQYF.

This clonotype appeared a few times. The V gene is TRBV11-2, the J gene TRBJ1-6; D not certain. The CDR3 contains 14 residues. CDR1 is SGHAT, CDR2 FQNNGV, per germline. Trimming removed 2 bases from V and 0 bases from J, with 2 bases in between. CDR3: CASSLLSYNSPLHF. CDR3 bases: TGTGCCAGCAGCTTACTCTCCTATAATTCACCCCTCCACTTT.

This clonotype was counted many times. The chain joins TRBV10-3 to TRBJ2-7; 11 bases are a match to TRBD2. Losses at the gene ends were 10 bases for V and 0 bases for J; bases not matched to a gene: 11. This CDR3 is built from 16 residues. Germline lookup yields CDR1 ENHRY and CDR2 SYGVKD. DNA of the CDR3: TGTGCCACCAAGGACCCTAGCGGGAGGAGCTCCTACGAGCAGTACTTC. Residues: CATKDPSGRSSYEQYF.

The V gene is TRBV27, the J gene TRBJ1-6, with TRBD1 matching 7 bases. With 3 bases clipped from V and 6 bases from J, the junction kept 5 bases outside the gene matches. The germline V gene encodes CDR1 MNHEY and CDR2 SMNVEV (reference sequence). The CDR3 has 15 amino acids. CDR3 protein: CASSLRGPLNSPLHF. Here the CDR3 DNA reads TGTGCCAGCAGTTTGAGGGGGCCTCTTAATTCACCCCTCCACTTT.